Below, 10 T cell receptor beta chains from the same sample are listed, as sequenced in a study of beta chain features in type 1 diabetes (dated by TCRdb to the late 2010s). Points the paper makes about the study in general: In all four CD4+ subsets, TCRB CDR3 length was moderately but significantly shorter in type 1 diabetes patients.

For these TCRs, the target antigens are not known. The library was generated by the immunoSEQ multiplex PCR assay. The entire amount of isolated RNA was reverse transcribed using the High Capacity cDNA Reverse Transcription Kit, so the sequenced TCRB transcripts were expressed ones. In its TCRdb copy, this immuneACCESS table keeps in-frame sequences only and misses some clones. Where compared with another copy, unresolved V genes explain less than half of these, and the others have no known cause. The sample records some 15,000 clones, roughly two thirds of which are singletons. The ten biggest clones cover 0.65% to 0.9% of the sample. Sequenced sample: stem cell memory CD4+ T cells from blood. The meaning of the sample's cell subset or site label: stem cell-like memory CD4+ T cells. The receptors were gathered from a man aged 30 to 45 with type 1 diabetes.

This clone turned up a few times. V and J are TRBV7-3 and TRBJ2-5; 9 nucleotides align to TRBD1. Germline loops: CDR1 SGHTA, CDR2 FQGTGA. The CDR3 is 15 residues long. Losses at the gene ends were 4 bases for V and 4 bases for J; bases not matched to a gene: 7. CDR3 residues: CASSSRTGEGETQYF. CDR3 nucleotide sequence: TGTGCCAGCAGCTCTAGGACAGGGGAGGGAGAGACCCAGTACTTC.

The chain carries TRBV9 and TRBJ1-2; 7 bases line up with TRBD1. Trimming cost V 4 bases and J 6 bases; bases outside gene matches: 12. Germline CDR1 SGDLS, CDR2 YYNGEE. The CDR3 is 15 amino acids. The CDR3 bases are TGTGCCAGCAGCAGAAGGGGGCAGAGGGGCGATGGCTACACCTTC. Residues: CASSRRGQRGDGYTF.

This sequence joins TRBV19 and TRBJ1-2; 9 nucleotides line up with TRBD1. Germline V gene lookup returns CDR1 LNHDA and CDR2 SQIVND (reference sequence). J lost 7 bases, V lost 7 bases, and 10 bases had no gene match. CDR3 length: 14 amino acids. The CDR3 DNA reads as TGTGCCAGTACGGACCGGGACAGGGCTTTTGGCTACACCTTC. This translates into CASTDRDRAFGYTF.

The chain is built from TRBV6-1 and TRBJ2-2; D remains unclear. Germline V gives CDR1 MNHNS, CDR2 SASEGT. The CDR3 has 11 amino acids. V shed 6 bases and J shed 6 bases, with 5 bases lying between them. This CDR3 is CASRGAGELFF. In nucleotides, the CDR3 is TGTGCCAGCAGGGGCGCCGGGGAGCTGTTTTTT.

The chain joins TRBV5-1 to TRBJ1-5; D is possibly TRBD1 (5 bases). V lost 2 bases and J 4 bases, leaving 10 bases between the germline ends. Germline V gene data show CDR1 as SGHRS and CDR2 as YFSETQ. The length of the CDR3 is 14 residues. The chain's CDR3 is CASSFFPGNQPQHF. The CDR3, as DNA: TGCGCCAGCAGCTTCTTCCCAGGGAATCAGCCCCAGCATTTT. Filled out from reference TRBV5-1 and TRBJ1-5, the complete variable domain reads KAGVTQTPRYLIKTRGQQVTLSCSPISGHRSVSWYQQTPGQGLQFLFEYFSETQRNKGNFPGRFSGRQFSNSRSEMNVSTLELGDSALYLCASSFFPGNQPQHFGDGTRLSIL.

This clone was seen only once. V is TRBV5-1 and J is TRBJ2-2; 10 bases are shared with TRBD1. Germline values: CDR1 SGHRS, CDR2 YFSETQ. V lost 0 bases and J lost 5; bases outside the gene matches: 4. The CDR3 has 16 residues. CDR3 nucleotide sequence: TGCGCCAGCAGCTTGGCCGGGACAGGGGTAACCGGGGAGCTGTTTTTT. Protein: CASSLAGTGVTGELFF.

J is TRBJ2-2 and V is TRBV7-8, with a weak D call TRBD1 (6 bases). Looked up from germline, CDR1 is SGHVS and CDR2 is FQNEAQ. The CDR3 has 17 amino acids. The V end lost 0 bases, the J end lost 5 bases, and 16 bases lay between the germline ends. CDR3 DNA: TGTGCCAGCAGCTTAGCAGCACAGGGAGTGAAGACCGGGGAGCTGTTTTTT. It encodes CASSLAAQGVKTGELFF.

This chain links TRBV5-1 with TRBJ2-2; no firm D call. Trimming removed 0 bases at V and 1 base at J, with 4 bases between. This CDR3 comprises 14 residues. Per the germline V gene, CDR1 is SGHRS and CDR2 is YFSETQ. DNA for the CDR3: TGCGCCAGCAGCTTGGTCCTGAACACCGGGGAGCTGTTTTTT. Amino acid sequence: CASSLVLNTGELFF.

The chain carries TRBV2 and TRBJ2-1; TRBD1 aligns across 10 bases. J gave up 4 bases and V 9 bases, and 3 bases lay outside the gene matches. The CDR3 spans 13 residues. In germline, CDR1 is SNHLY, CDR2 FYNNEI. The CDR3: CARGTGDYNEQFF. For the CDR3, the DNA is TGTGCCAGAGGGACAGGGGATTACAATGAGCAGTTCTTC. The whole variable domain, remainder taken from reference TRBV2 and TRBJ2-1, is EPEVTQTPSHQVTQMGQEVILRCVPISNHLYFYWYRQILGQKVEFLVSFYNNEISEKSEIFDDQFSVERPDGSNFTLKIRSTKLEDSAMYFCARGTGDYNEQFFGPGTRLTVL.

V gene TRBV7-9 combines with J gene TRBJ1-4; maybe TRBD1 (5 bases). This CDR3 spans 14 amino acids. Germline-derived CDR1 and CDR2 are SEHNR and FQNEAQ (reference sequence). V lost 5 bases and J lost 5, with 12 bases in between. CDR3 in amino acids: CASSPAGINEKLFF. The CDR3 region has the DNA TGTGCCAGCAGCCCCGCAGGGATCAATGAAAAACTGTTTTTT.